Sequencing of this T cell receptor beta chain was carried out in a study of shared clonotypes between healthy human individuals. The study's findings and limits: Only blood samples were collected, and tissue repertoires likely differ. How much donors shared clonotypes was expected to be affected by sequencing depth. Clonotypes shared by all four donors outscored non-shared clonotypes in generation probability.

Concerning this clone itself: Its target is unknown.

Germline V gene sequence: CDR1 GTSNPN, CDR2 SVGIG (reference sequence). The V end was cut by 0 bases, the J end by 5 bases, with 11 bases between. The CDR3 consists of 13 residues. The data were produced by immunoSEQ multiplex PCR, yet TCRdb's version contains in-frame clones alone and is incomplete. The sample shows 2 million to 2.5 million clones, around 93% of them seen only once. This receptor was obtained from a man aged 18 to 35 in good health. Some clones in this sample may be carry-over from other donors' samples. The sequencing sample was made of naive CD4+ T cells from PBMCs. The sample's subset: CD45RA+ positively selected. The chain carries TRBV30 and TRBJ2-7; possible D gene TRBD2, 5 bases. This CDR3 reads CAWSVSGINEQYF. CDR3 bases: TGTGCCTGGAGTGTGTCGGGGATCAACGAGCAGTACTTC.